This T cell receptor (beta chain) was captured by sequencing in a study of shared T cell receptors in the human thymus. TCRdb's copy holds only in-frame clones and misses some; the assay was immunoSEQ multiplex PCR. This table has hundreds of thousands of clones, more than 75% appearing once. In germline, CDR1 is MNHEY, CDR2 SMNVEV (reference sequence). The J segment lost 3 bases and the V segment lost 5 bases, leaving 13 bases of the junction unmatched. The CDR3 contains 17 residues. The same specimen was also included in a second study, on human thymus T cells. Per that study: Immunologically healthy infants in Finland undergoing congenital heart defect surgery were the donors. Thymic material originated from resections removed in the course of corrective heart surgery. Apparent bias marked the V and J gene usage of thymic and blood repertoires.

The TCR was taken from a boy in the first two years of life with a congenital heart defect. The specimen was thymocytes. V and J are TRBV27 and TRBJ1-1; 9 bases match TRBD1. CDR3 sequence (DNA): TGTGCCAGCAGTAAATGGACAGGGGTTCTCCTCTACACTGAAGCTTTCTTT. The encoded protein is CASSKWTGVLLYTEAFF.